The text below deals with one T cell receptor beta chain. The authors prepared the TCRbeta library with unique molecular identifiers. TCRdb re-called the PCR reads with MiXCR, one entry per CDR3 protein. The table lists 190,000 or so distinct CDR3 sequences, more than 14% of them singletons, with roughly 13% in the top ten. These data are taken from a study of T-cell reconstitution after alpha-beta-depleted transplantation in children. V lost 4 bases, J lost 6 bases, and 17 bases lay in between. Germline V gene lookup returns CDR1 SGHRS and CDR2 YFSETQ. This CDR3 spans 16 amino acids. The sample was PBMCs from the stem cell graft donor, taken from the stem cell graft. The chain combines TRBV5-1 with TRBJ1-6, with D possibly TRBD1 on 5 matching bases. The clonotype was recovered from a human donor who donated a stem cell graft to a child with acute lymphoblastic leukemia. The CDR3 bases are TGCGCCAGCAGCCTGTCAGCAGGGTTGAGTAATTCACCCCTCCACTTT. It encodes CASSLSAGLSNSPLHF.